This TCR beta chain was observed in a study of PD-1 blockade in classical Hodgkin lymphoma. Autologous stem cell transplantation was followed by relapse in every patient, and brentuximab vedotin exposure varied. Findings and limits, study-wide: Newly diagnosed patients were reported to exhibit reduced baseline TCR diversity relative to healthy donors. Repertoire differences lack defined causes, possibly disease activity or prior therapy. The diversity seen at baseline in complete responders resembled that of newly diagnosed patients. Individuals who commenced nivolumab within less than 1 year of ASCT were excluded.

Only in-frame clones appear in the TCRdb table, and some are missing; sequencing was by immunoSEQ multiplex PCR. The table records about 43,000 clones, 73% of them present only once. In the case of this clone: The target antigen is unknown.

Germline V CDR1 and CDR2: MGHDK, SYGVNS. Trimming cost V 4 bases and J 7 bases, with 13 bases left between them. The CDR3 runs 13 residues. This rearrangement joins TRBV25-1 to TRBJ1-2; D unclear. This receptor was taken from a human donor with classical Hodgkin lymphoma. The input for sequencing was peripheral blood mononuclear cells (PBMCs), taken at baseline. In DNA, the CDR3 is TGTGCCAGCAGTGGCCAATGGTTCTCTGGCTACACCTTC. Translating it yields CASSGQWFSGYTF.